A single sample is the source of the 9 T cell receptor beta chains below, sequenced in a study of OX40 agonist ivuxolimab in advanced cancers. Assay used: immunoSEQ multiplex PCR; TCRdb lists only in-frame clones, some missing. The sample comprises around 58,000 clones, approximately 87% of which are singletons, and 5.2% rests with the top ten. Sequenced here: CD4+ or CD8+ T cells sorted from blood, sampled in a trial of the OX40 agonist ivuxolimab. These receptors all come from an adult with an advanced solid tumor such as melanoma, head and neck, liver or kidney cancer.

There are a few counts of this clone. V usage is TRBV7-2 and J usage is TRBJ1-1; D ambiguous. Germline V gene data show CDR1 as SGHTA and CDR2 as FQGNSA. Trimming removed 4 bases at V and 3 bases at J, with 6 bases between. This CDR3 is 12 amino acids long. CDR3 sequence reads: CASSSGYTEAFF. CDR3 nucleotide sequence: TGTGCCAGCAGCTCGGGGTACACTGAAGCTTTCTTT.

The chain links TRBV11-3 to TRBJ2-7, with D possibly being TRBD1 (5 bases). V lost 1 base, J lost 2 bases, and 9 bases lay in between. The CDR3 totals 14 residues. Germline V gives CDR1 SGHNT, CDR2 YENEEA. The CDR3 DNA sequence: TGTGCCAGCAGCTTAGGACAGCCCCCCTACGAGCAGTACTTC. It translates to CASSLGQPPYEQYF.

V gene TRBV6-5 combines with J gene TRBJ2-3; perhaps TRBD2 as D (6 bases). Germline CDR1 MNHEY, CDR2 SVGAGI. The CDR3 length is 14 residues. V lost 2 bases and J 4 bases, leaving 10 bases between the germline ends. CDR3 DNA: TGTGCCAGCAGTTACGCGCGCGGGGCAGATACGCAGTATTTT. Protein sequence: CASSYARGADTQYF.

The rearrangement links TRBV5-4 to TRBJ2-5; 9 nucleotides agree with TRBD2. This CDR3 comprises 16 residues. Germline loops: CDR1 SGHNT, CDR2 YYREEE (reference sequence). The J segment lost 5 bases and the V segment lost 0 bases, leaving 8 bases of the junction unmatched. CDR3 amino acids: CASSLAAGGRGETQYF. The CDR3 nucleotides are TGTGCCAGCAGCTTGGCAGCGGGGGGCCGAGGGGAGACCCAGTACTTC.

The rearrangement joins TRBV29-1 to TRBJ1-4; D may be TRBD1 (5 bases). V was shortened by 5 bases and J by 4 bases, with 11 bases between the two germline ends. The V gene's germline CDR1 is SQVTM and CDR2 ANQGSEA. The CDR3 contains 13 residues. The CDR3 DNA is TGCAGCGTTTTTGTAGGGGTTAATGAAAAACTGTTTTTT. This codes for CSVFVGVNEKLFF.

The V gene is TRBV4-2, the J gene TRBJ2-7; D is unclear. The ends were cut back, 5 bases at V and 5 bases at J, with 16 bases in the middle. Germline-derived CDR1 and CDR2 are LGHNA and YNFKEQ. This CDR3 has 14 amino acids. CDR3 sequence: CASSALTHQDEQYF. In DNA, the CDR3 is TGTGCCAGCAGCGCCTTAACTCATCAAGACGAGCAGTACTTC.

The chain recombines TRBV27 with TRBJ2-7; 8 positions match TRBD2. Germline V gene lookup returns CDR1 MNHEY and CDR2 SMNVEV (reference sequence). V was clipped by 5 bases and J by 2 bases; unmatched bases: 8. This CDR3 is 15 amino acids long. CDR3 sequence (DNA): TGTGCCAGCAGTACCCGACTAGCGAGAACCTACGAGCAGTACTTC. Translating it yields CASSTRLARTYEQYF.

The chain has TRBV5-1 and TRBJ2-5, with 8 positions matching TRBD1. With V trimmed by 9 bases and J by 4 bases, 11 bases remained unmatched. The germline V gene encodes CDR1 SGHRS and CDR2 YFSETQ. The CDR3 has 14 residues. The CDR3 protein is CATKTGAGGETQYF. The CDR3, as DNA: TGCGCCACGAAGACAGGGGCCGGGGGAGAGACCCAGTACTTC.

In DNA form, the CDR3 reads TGTGCCAGCAGCTTAGGCCCTAGCGGGAGGCCTGCGGGAGAGACCCAGTACTTC. The encoded protein is CASSLGPSGRPAGETQYF. The chain uses TRBV5-4 and TRBJ2-5; 11 positions match TRBD2. CDR1 and CDR2 (germline): SGHNT, YYREEE (reference sequence). Trimming cost V 2 bases and J 4 bases; bases outside gene matches: 13. There are 18 residues in the CDR3. Full variable domain (rest looked up from reference TRBV5-4 and TRBJ2-5): ETGVTQSPTHLIKTRGQQVTLRCSSQSGHNTVSWYQQALGQGPQFIFQYYREEENGRGNFPPRFSGLQFPNYSSELNVNALELDDSALYLCASSLGPSGRPAGETQYFGPGTRLLVL.